This is a list of T cell receptor beta chains from one sample in a study of graft-versus-host responses after intestinal transplantation. Using immunoSEQ multiplex PCR, the repertoire was profiled, and TCRdb retains in-frame clones only, with some absent. The sample holds some 15,000 clones, around three fifths seen once. This specimen consisted of ileum tissue, obtained 524 days after transplant. These receptors all come from a human patient who received an intestinal transplant, so some T cells may come from the graft donor. Both conserved end residues are part of each CDR3. The D gene is left open where the match is weak. Size values are once, few and many counts, or a class for expanded clones, and some rows have none.

len,v_gene,j_gene,d_gene,abundance,CDR3aa,CDR3nt
14,TRBV5-1,TRBJ2-7,.,.,CASSFRGGANEQYF,TGCGCCAGCAGCTTTAGAGGGGGGGCCAACGAGCAGTACTTC
15,TRBV4-3,TRBJ1-5,.,.,CASSQDRQYNQPQHF,TGCGCCAGCAGCCAAGATCGACAGTATAATCAGCCCCAGCATTTT
12,TRBV29-1,TRBJ1-2,TRBD1,.,CSVTGGAGGYTF,TGCAGCGTCACAGGGGGCGCGGGTGGCTACACCTTC
13,TRBV29-1,TRBJ1-2,.,few,CSVKIGASYGYTF,TGCAGCGTTAAAATTGGGGCTAGCTATGGCTACACCTTC
14,TRBV2,TRBJ2-3,.,.,CASSPQGFDDTQYF,TGTGCCAGCAGTCCCCAGGGATTTGACGATACGCAGTATTTT
14,TRBV4-1,TRBJ2-1,.,.,CASSQDLTDNEQFF,TGCGCCAGCAGCCAAGATTTGACAGACAATGAGCAGTTCTTC
12,TRBV7-9,TRBJ2-1,.,.,CASSRTNNEQFF,TGTGCCAGCAGCCGGACTAACAATGAGCAGTTCTTC
16,TRBV2,TRBJ2-1,TRBD2,.,CASSDMRGAVYNEQFF,TGTGCCAGCAGTGATATGCGGGGGGCCGTCTACAATGAGCAGTTCTTC
13,TRBV6-6,TRBJ2-2,.,.,CASSYINTGELFF,TGTGCCAGCAGTTACATAAACACCGGGGAGCTGTTTTTT
13,TRBV6-4,TRBJ2-3,.,.,CASSGTGTDTQYF,TGTGCCAGCAGTGGGACAGGCACAGATACGCAGTATTTT
14,TRBV9,TRBJ2-5,TRBD2,.,CASSGTSGGETQYF,TGTGCCAGCAGCGGGACTAGCGGGGGAGAGACCCAGTACTTC
17,TRBV10-2,TRBJ1-5,TRBD1,.,CASSESSWRGHNQPQHF,TGCGCCAGCAGTGAGTCCTCTTGGAGGGGGCACAATCAGCCCCAGCATTTT
14,TRBV6-5,TRBJ2-7,TRBD2,.,CASSRSGGANEQYF,TGTGCCAGCAGCCGCAGCGGGGGGGCTAACGAGCAGTACTTC
15,TRBV15,TRBJ1-5,.,.,CATSTRTAINQPQHF,TGTGCCACCAGCACCAGGACAGCCATCAATCAGCCCCAGCATTTT
15,TRBV14,TRBJ1-1,.,.,CASRPPGLMNTEAFF,TGTGCCAGCAGGCCTCCCGGACTGATGAACACTGAAGCTTTCTTT
15,TRBV18,TRBJ1-2,.,.,CASSPNEGSDYGYTF,TGTGCCAGCTCACCCAACGAGGGATCGGACTATGGCTACACCTTC
15,TRBV5-8,TRBJ2-1,TRBD1,.,CASSLSLDRYNEQFF,TGTGCCAGCAGCTTGTCATTGGACAGGTACAATGAGCAGTTCTTC
12,TRBV6-1,TRBJ2-7,.,.,CASSEGTEGNYF,TGTGCCAGCAGTGAAGGGACAGAGGGCAACTACTTC
15,TRBV13,TRBJ1-1,.,.,CASSYRGYMNTEAFF,TGTGCCAGCAGCTATCGGGGTTACATGAACACTGAAGCTTTCTTT
13,TRBV5-5,TRBJ2-4,TRBD2,few,CASSSSGEPIQYF,TGTGCCAGCAGCTCAAGCGGGGAGCCGATTCAGTACTTC
15,TRBV6-5,TRBJ2-1,TRBD2,.,CASSVGLAGHNEQFF,TGTGCCAGCAGTGTCGGACTAGCGGGCCACAATGAGCAGTTCTTC
17,TRBV7-2,TRBJ1-2,TRBD1,.,CASSLEPRTGANYGYTF,TGTGCCAGCAGCTTAGAACCTAGGACAGGGGCGAACTATGGCTACACCTTC
15,TRBV7-2,TRBJ2-7,TRBD2,.,CASSLATSGGYEQYF,TGTGCCAGCAGCTTAGCGACTAGCGGGGGCTACGAGCAGTACTTC
14,TRBV6-1,TRBJ2-7,TRBD1,few,CASSRQQGPYEQYF,TGTGCCAGCAGTCGTCAACAGGGGCCCTACGAGCAGTACTTC
15,TRBV7-2,TRBJ2-7,.,once,CASSLDAGTSYEQYF,TGTGCCAGCAGCTTAGACGCGGGGACCTCCTACGAGCAGTACTTC
12,TRBV6-1,TRBJ2-3,.,few,CASSEYTDTQYF,TGTGCCAGCAGTGAATACACAGATACGCAGTATTTT
13,TRBV14,TRBJ1-6,.,few,CASSQAIETPLHF,TGTGCCAGCAGCCAAGCGATAGAGACACCCCTCCACTTT
13,TRBV27,TRBJ2-7,TRBD1,.,CASSRDRVEEQYF,TGTGCCAGCAGCCGAGACAGGGTCGAGGAGCAGTACTTC
16,TRBV29-1,TRBJ2-2,TRBD2,.,CSVRLAGGPSTGELFF,TGCAGCGTTCGACTAGCGGGGGGTCCATCGACCGGGGAGCTGTTTTTT